Below are 27 T cell receptor beta chains sequenced from a single sample in a study of shared clonotypes between healthy human individuals. Profiling relied on immunoSEQ multiplex PCR, and the TCRdb table lists in-frame clones only, not all of them. The data contain roughly 400,000 clones, around 96% of them singletons. The sample comprised memory CD8+ T cells sorted from blood. The sample's subset: CD45RO+ cells pooled with CCR7-negative TemRA cells. The receptors come from a man aged 25-45 years in good health.

The rearrangement joins TRBV28 to TRBJ2-7; D perhaps matches TRBD1 (6 bases). The germline gives CDR1 MDHEN, CDR2 SYDVKM. CDR3 length: 12 amino acids. Trimming removed 6 bases from V and 4 bases from J, with 10 bases in between. CDR3 bases: TGTGCCAGCAGGGCAGGGGTATACGAGCAGTACTTC. Translation gives CASRAGVYEQYF. Together with reference TRBV28 and TRBJ2-7, the CDR3 gives the full variable domain: DVKVTQSSRYLVKRTGEKVFLECVQDMDHENMFWYRQDPGLGLRLIYFSYDVKMKEKGDIPEGYSVSREKKERFSLILESASTNQTSMYLCASRAGVYEQYFGPGTRLTVT.

In the case of this clone: This sample includes further DNA sequences coding for the same CDR3. The chain has TRBV10-3 and TRBJ2-7; D gene uncertain. V was pared by 0 bases and J by 0 bases, with 9 bases between. This CDR3 comprises 15 residues. The germline gives CDR1 ENHRY, CDR2 SYGVKD. The CDR3 bases are TGTGCCATCAGTGAGTCGAAAAAGAGCTCCTACGAGCAGTACTTC. Translation gives CAISESKKSSYEQYF.

This sequence joins TRBV23-1 and TRBJ1-2, with 8 bases matching TRBD1. TRBV23-1 counts as an open reading frame of uncertain function. Trimming removed 10 bases from V and 6 bases from J; junction bases left unmatched: 16. This CDR3 has 15 residues. This CDR3 is CAITDRETGANGYTF. The CDR3 nucleotides are TGCGCCATCACTGACCGTGAGACAGGGGCAAATGGCTACACCTTC.

This chain joins TRBV6-5 and TRBJ2-2; 9 bases line up with TRBD1. After removal of 6 bases from V and 5 bases from J, the junction contained 7 bases not matched to a gene. In germline, CDR1 is MNHEY, CDR2 SVGAGI. The CDR3 is made up of 15 amino acids. The CDR3 nucleotides read TGTGCCAGCAGGTCACAGGGGGCGGGGACCGGGGAGCTGTTTTTT. Encoded protein: CASRSQGAGTGELFF.

J is TRBJ2-3 and V is TRBV9; D ambiguous. Trimming left V 2 bases short and J 0 bases short, with 10 bases between. Germline-derived CDR1 and CDR2 are SGDLS and YYNGEE. The CDR3 covers 15 residues. CDR3 sequence: CASSVQDTSTDTQYF. The DNA of the CDR3 is TGTGCCAGCAGCGTCCAGGATACTAGCACAGATACGCAGTATTTT.

CDR3 sequence (DNA): TGTGCCAGCAGTTGGACTAGCTCGGGCACCGGGGAGCTGTTTTTT. This translates into CASSWTSSGTGELFF. The chain has TRBV28 and TRBJ2-2, with 8 bases matching TRBD2. This CDR3 region has 15 residues. The germline V gene has CDR1 MDHEN and CDR2 SYDVKM. The trim removed 4 bases at V and 4 bases at J, leaving 5 bases unmatched.

V and J are TRBV30 and TRBJ2-7; TRBD1 matches 9 bases. The germline gives CDR1 GTSNPN, CDR2 SVGIG (reference sequence). With 2 bases clipped from V and 5 bases from J, the junction kept 7 bases outside the gene matches. The CDR3 length is 14 residues. DNA for the CDR3: TGTGCCTGGAGTCGGGACAGGGAGTACCACGAGCAGTACTTC. Translation: CAWSRDREYHEQYF.

The chain uses TRBV29-1 and TRBJ1-2; tentatively, D is TRBD1 (5 bases). Germline-derived CDR1 and CDR2 are SQVTM and ANQGSEA. The CDR3 spans 12 residues. Trimming removed 8 bases from V and 6 bases from J, with 16 bases in between. CDR3 nucleotide sequence: TGCAGCACGGCAGGGAAGGAGGATGGCTACACCTTC. As protein: CSTAGKEDGYTF.

The chain uses TRBV27 and TRBJ2-1; possibly TRBD2 for D (6 bases). CDR3 size: 13 residues. Germline values: CDR1 MNHEY, CDR2 SMNVEV (reference sequence). Trimming stripped 4 bases from V and 2 bases from J, with 6 bases between. This CDR3 reads CASSWGAYNEQFF. CDR3 nucleotide sequence: TGTGCCAGCAGTTGGGGGGCCTACAATGAGCAGTTCTTC.

This clone appeared once. This chain uses TRBV5-1 with TRBJ1-4; 9 bases are a match to TRBD1. Germline CDR1 reads SGHRS; CDR2 reads YFSETQ. The junction had 5 bases not matched to a gene; V was cut back by 4 bases and J by 10 bases. CDR3 length equals 13 residues. The CDR3 spells CASSGDRGAKLFF. CDR3 nucleotides: TGCGCCAGCAGCGGAGACAGGGGGGCAAAACTGTTTTTT.

Of note for this clone: Other DNA sequences from this sample encode an identical CDR3 as well. The CDR3 bases are TGTGCCAGCTCACCGGGAGAGGGGTATGGCTACACCTTC. This sequence encodes CASSPGEGYGYTF. The gene calls are TRBV18 and TRBJ1-2; TRBD1 might be the D (5 bases). Germline CDR1 and CDR2: KGHSH and LQKENI. The length of the CDR3 is 13 residues. Trimming stripped 3 bases from V and 5 bases from J, with 10 bases between.

This sequence joins TRBV9 and TRBJ2-7; TRBD2 is a possible D gene (6 bases). The germline CDR1 and CDR2 sequences are SGDLS and YYNGEE. The CDR3 runs 14 residues. V shed 4 bases and J shed 2 bases, with 13 bases lying between them. The DNA of the CDR3 is TGTGCCAGCAGCACATCCTCTAGCGCCTACGAGCAGTACTTC. Translation: CASSTSSSAYEQYF. Looking up the rest from reference TRBV9 and TRBJ2-7 gives the full variable domain: DSGVTQTPKHLITATGQRVTLRCSPRSGDLSVYWYQQSLDQGLQFLIQYYNGEERAKGNILERFSAQQFPDLHSELNLSSLELGDSALYFCASSTSSSAYEQYFGPGTRLTVT.

The CDR3 is CASSGTGSYEQYF. Here the CDR3 DNA reads TGTGCCAGTAGTGGGACAGGCTCCTACGAGCAGTACTTC. This sequence joins TRBV19 and TRBJ2-7; TRBD1 aligns across 8 bases. The length of the CDR3 is 13 residues. The V and J ends lost 5 bases and 0 bases, in that order; junction bases with no gene match: 0. The germline V gene encodes CDR1 LNHDA and CDR2 SQIVND (reference sequence).

The V and J genes are TRBV14 and TRBJ2-1; unclear D gene. CDR1 is SGHDN, CDR2 FVKESK, per germline. Trimming took 0 bases from V and 9 from J, leaving 18 bases between them. The CDR3 sequence is 16 residues long. As DNA, the CDR3 is TGTGCCAGCAGCCAAGATGAAGGTAGGGCGTCAAGTGAGCAGTTCTTC. Its protein is CASSQDEGRASSEQFF.

CDR3 amino acids: CASSWRAAGTYEQYF. CDR3 coding DNA: TGTGCCAGCAGTTGGAGGGCCGCGGGCACCTACGAGCAGTACTTC. J is TRBJ2-5 and V is TRBV6-1, with a tentative D call TRBD2 (6 bases). The tail of the sequence fits TRBJ2-7 better, so the J call may be wrong. Looked up from germline, CDR1 is MNHNS and CDR2 is SASEGT. This CDR3 comprises 15 residues.

J is TRBJ2-7 and V is TRBV20-1, with D possibly TRBD2 on 5 matching bases. In germline, CDR1 is DFQATT, CDR2 SNEGSKA (reference sequence). The CDR3 sequence is 11 residues long. The V and J ends lost 7 bases and 0 bases respectively, with 7 bases between them. This CDR3 is CSVGSSYEQYF. CDR3 DNA sequence: TGCAGTGTTGGGAGCTCCTACGAGCAGTACTTC.

This rearrangement joins TRBV10-3 to TRBJ2-1; TRBD2 aligns across 9 bases. V lost 3 bases to trimming and J lost 8 bases; unmatched junction nucleotides: 11. The CDR3 is made up of 16 amino acids. Germline V lookup: CDR1 ENHRY, CDR2 SYGVKD. The CDR3 protein is CAISDPVPGLAHEQFF. In DNA, the CDR3 is TGTGCCATCAGTGACCCCGTCCCGGGACTAGCCCATGAGCAGTTCTTC.

The rearrangement uses TRBV19 and TRBJ2-5; tentative D call: TRBD2 (5 bases). V was shortened by 3 bases and J by 4 bases, with 9 bases between the two germline ends. Germline V gene data show CDR1 as LNHDA and CDR2 as SQIVND (reference sequence). This CDR3 spans 13 amino acids. The CDR3 nucleotides are TGTGCCAGTAGTATTCCGGCGGGAGAGACCCAGTACTTC. Amino acids: CASSIPAGETQYF. Variable domain in full (rest from reference TRBV19 and TRBJ2-5): DGGITQSPKYLFRKEGQNVTLSCEQNLNHDAMYWYRQDPGQGLRLIYYSQIVNDFQKGDIAEGYSVSREKKESFPLTVTSAQKNPTAFYLCASSIPAGETQYFGPGTRLLVL.

V and J are TRBV10-3 and TRBJ2-6; 7 bases are shared with TRBD1. The length of the CDR3 is 16 residues. Germline CDR1 is ENHRY and CDR2 is SYGVKD. The J segment lost 6 bases and the V segment lost 8 bases, leaving 13 bases of the junction unmatched. The CDR3 DNA reads TGTGCCATCGGTTTACAGGGGACCGGTGCGGCCAACGTCCTGACTTTC. Translation: CAIGLQGTGAANVLTF.

CDR3 in DNA: TGTGCCAGCAGTTCTGCGGGAGGGATGTCGCAGACCCAGTACTTC. This codes for CASSSAGGMSQTQYF. V usage is TRBV6-5 and J usage is TRBJ2-5; 9 bases agree with TRBD2. CDR1 is MNHEY and CDR2 is SVGAGI in the germline V gene. The CDR3 has 15 amino acids. V shed 4 bases and J 6 bases; nucleotides not matched to a gene: 9.

The chain carries TRBV16 and TRBJ2-7; the D gene could be TRBD1 or TRBD2 (5 bases each). Germline V gene lookup returns CDR1 KGHSY and CDR2 FQNENV. Trimming removed 1 base from V and 4 bases from J, with 20 bases in between. The CDR3 contains 17 residues. The CDR3 DNA reads as TGTGCCAGCAGCCAATGGATGGGGGTGGGACGTCCTTACGAGCAGTACTTC. It encodes CASSQWMGVGRPYEQYF.

On this clone itself: This CDR3 is also generated by other DNA sequences in the sample. The V gene is TRBV5-1, the J gene TRBJ2-3; maybe TRBD2 (6 bases). Trimming took off 2 bases at V and 2 bases at J, with 9 bases between the two ends. The germline V gene encodes CDR1 SGHRS and CDR2 YFSETQ. The CDR3 has 14 amino acids. The DNA for the CDR3 is TGCGCCAGCAGCTTCGGGGGAACCACAGATACGCAGTATTTT. This codes for CASSFGGTTDTQYF.

This chain joins TRBV5-1 and TRBJ2-5; 13 bases align to TRBD2. The J segment lost 2 bases and the V segment lost 3 bases, leaving 4 bases of the junction unmatched. This CDR3 is 16 amino acids long. CDR1 and CDR2 from the germline V gene are SGHRS and YFSETQ. The CDR3 nucleotides are TGCGCCAGCAGCTGGAGGACTAGCGGGAGTCAAGAGACCCAGTACTTC. The encoded protein is CASSWRTSGSQETQYF.

This chain links TRBV9 with TRBJ2-3, with D uncertain. Deletions cut 0 bases from V and 4 bases from J, with 6 bases between. The CDR3 is 13 amino acids. CDR1 is SGDLS, CDR2 YYNGEE, per germline. The CDR3 region is CASSVGGPDTQYF. CDR3 coding DNA: TGTGCCAGCAGCGTAGGTGGGCCAGATACGCAGTATTTT.

V is TRBV2 and J is TRBJ2-1, with TRBD1 matching over 9 bases. The V gene end was trimmed by 11 bases and the J gene end by 1 base; junction bases not matched to a gene: 0. Germline assignment: CDR1 SNHLY and CDR2 FYNNEI. The CDR3 runs to 12 residues. The CDR3 DNA sequence: TGTGCCGGGACAGGGTCCTACAATGAGCAGTTCTTC. Its protein is CAGTGSYNEQFF.

This chain links TRBV30 with TRBJ2-5; 9 nucleotides line up with TRBD2. This CDR3 has 15 residues. After removal of 0 bases from V and 4 bases from J, the junction contained 6 bases not matched to a gene. Germline V lookup: CDR1 GTSNPN, CDR2 SVGIG (reference sequence). Written as DNA, the CDR3 is TGTGCCTGGAGTGTACGTAGCGGGAGAAGAGAGACCCAGTACTTC. It encodes CAWSVRSGRRETQYF.

The chain couples TRBV5-1 to TRBJ2-3; TRBD2 agrees at 13 bases. Germline V CDR1 and CDR2: SGHRS, YFSETQ. The CDR3 covers 16 residues. V lost 4 bases and J lost 1; bases outside the gene matches: 3. The CDR3 is CASSPGLAGGTDTQYF. DNA of the CDR3: TGCGCCAGCAGCCCCGGACTAGCGGGAGGCACAGATACGCAGTATTTT. The whole variable domain, filled in from reference TRBV5-1 and TRBJ2-3, reads KAGVTQTPRYLIKTRGQQVTLSCSPISGHRSVSWYQQTPGQGLQFLFEYFSETQRNKGNFPGRFSGRQFSNSRSEMNVSTLELGDSALYLCASSPGLAGGTDTQYFGPGTRLTVL.